The rows below give T cell receptor beta chains drawn from one sample of a study of PD-1 blockade in classical Hodgkin lymphoma. The table came from immunoSEQ multiplex PCR; TCRdb's copy has only in-frame clones and leaves some out. Of approximately 46,000 clones in the sample, roughly 73% were seen once. The specimen comprised peripheral blood mononuclear cells (PBMCs), sampled at baseline. These TCRs come from a human donor with classical Hodgkin lymphoma. CDR3s include the opening cysteine and the closing phenylalanine or tryptophan. A D gene is named only where the DNA matches it firmly. Clone size is shown for a subset of rows, as once, few, many or a class of expanded clone.

D gene	clone size	V gene	J gene	CDR3 protein	CDR3 DNA
TRBD1	.	TRBV7-3	TRBJ1-1	CASSPLPGQGRKNTEAFF	TGTGCCAGCAGCCCGCTCCCGGGACAGGGACGTAAGAACACTGAAGCTTTCTTT
.	.	TRBV6-1	TRBJ2-7	CASIGTDSYEQYF	TGTGCCAGCATTGGGACCGACTCCTACGAGCAGTACTTC
TRBD1	few	TRBV11-2	TRBJ2-7	CASSSRTGTHEQYF	TGTGCCAGCAGCTCTCGGACAGGGACCCACGAGCAGTACTTC
.	.	TRBV5-1	TRBJ1-3	CASSLAASSGNTIYF	TGCGCCAGCAGCTTGGCCGCCTCCTCTGGAAACACCATATATTTT
.	.	TRBV19	TRBJ1-3	CASSQQGSGNTIYF	TGTGCCAGTAGTCAACAGGGATCGGGAAACACCATATATTTT
TRBD2	.	TRBV6-1	TRBJ2-3	CASSESAAGGLSDTQYF	TGTGCCAGCAGTGAATCCGCAGCGGGGGGACTCTCCGATACGCAGTATTTT
TRBD2	few	TRBV5-1	TRBJ2-2	CASSSPTASGMGGGELFF	TGCGCCAGCAGCTCCCCCACAGCTAGCGGGATGGGCGGCGGGGAGCTGTTTTTT
TRBD1	.	TRBV28	TRBJ2-7	CATDGTGPYEQYF	TGTGCCACTGACGGGACAGGGCCGTACGAGCAGTACTTC
TRBD1	.	TRBV19	TRBJ1-2	CASRDRELYGYTF	TGTGCCAGTAGGGACAGGGAGCTCTATGGCTACACCTTC
.	.	TRBV6-5	TRBJ1-5	CASTLRGDNQPQHF	TGTGCCAGCACCCTAAGGGGGGACAATCAGCCCCAGCATTTT
TRBD2	few	TRBV4-2	TRBJ2-3	CASSQATTSGRAEDTQYF	TGTGCCAGCAGCCAAGCCACGACTAGCGGGAGGGCCGAAGATACGCAGTATTTT
.	.	TRBV5-1	TRBJ1-1	CASSLGMTMNTEAFF	TGCGCCAGCAGCTTGGGCATGACCATGAACACTGAAGCTTTCTTT
.	.	TRBV23-1	TRBJ1-6	CASSQYRVGSPLHF	TGCGCCAGCAGTCAATACAGGGTGGGATCACCCCTCCACTTT
.	.	TRBV27	TRBJ1-2	CASRFRSSNYGYTF	TGTGCCAGCAGATTCAGATCCTCTAACTATGGCTACACCTTC
TRBD1	.	TRBV27	TRBJ2-7	CASSLNPTGPYEQYF	TGTGCCAGCAGTTTAAATCCGACAGGGCCCTACGAGCAGTACTTC
.	once	TRBV27	TRBJ1-2	CASSLGTAYGYTF	TGTGCCAGCAGTCTAGGGACCGCTTATGGCTACACCTTC
.	.	TRBV7-2	TRBJ1-2	CASSSDRGPYGYTF	TGTGCCAGCAGCTCGGACCGCGGGCCTTATGGCTACACCTTC
.	.	TRBV7-6	TRBJ2-2	CASSLGANTGELFF	TGTGCCAGCAGCTTAGGCGCGAACACCGGGGAGCTGTTTTTT
.	.	TRBV28	TRBJ2-3	CASSLDSPKDTQYF	TGTGCCAGCAGTCTGGACAGCCCCAAGGATACGCAGTATTTT
.	few	TRBV7-9	TRBJ1-1	CASDSMNTEAFF	TGTGCCAGCGACTCTATGAACACTGAAGCTTTCTTT
.	.	TRBV7-2	TRBJ2-1	CASSLTLLISYNEQFF	TGTGCCAGCAGCTTAACGCTACTTATCTCCTACAATGAGCAGTTCTTC
.	.	TRBV6-5	TRBJ1-4	CASSPTGLEGEKLFF	TGTGCCAGCAGTCCCACGGGACTAGAGGGAGAAAAACTGTTTTTT
TRBD1	once	TRBV5-5	TRBJ2-7	CASSTGTGDSYEQYF	TGTGCCAGCAGCACTGGGACAGGAGATTCCTACGAGCAGTACTTC
.	.	TRBV30	TRBJ2-7	CAWSHSGLISYEQYF	TGTGCCTGGAGTCACTCTGGCCTAATAAGCTACGAGCAGTACTTC
TRBD1	.	TRBV10-3	TRBJ1-3	CAISEGQGGDTIYF	TGTGCCATCAGTGAGGGACAGGGGGGAGACACCATATATTTT
.	.	TRBV21-1	TRBJ2-1	CASSKGDPDSGSLYEQFF	TGTGCCAGCAGCAAAGGGGACCCTGACAGCGGGAGCCTCTATGAGCAGTTCTTC
TRBD2	.	TRBV5-4	TRBJ2-3	CASSSSSGRKDTQYF	TGTGCCAGCAGCTCGTCTAGCGGGAGGAAAGATACGCAGTATTTT
.	.	TRBV2	TRBJ1-6	CASSELQYNSPLHF	TGTGCCAGCAGTGAATTACAGTATAATTCACCCCTCCACTTT
TRBD2	medium-sized	TRBV9	TRBJ2-2	CASSAPTSGRAGELFF	TGTGCCAGCAGCGCACCGACTAGCGGGAGGGCCGGGGAGCTGTTTTTT
.	.	TRBV19	TRBJ1-2	CASSTPTGGWTYGYTF	TGTGCCAGTAGTACCCCTACCGGGGGATGGACCTATGGCTACACCTTC
.	.	TRBV19	TRBJ1-2	CASSITDRANYGYTF	TGTGCCAGTAGTATAACAGACCGAGCTAACTATGGCTACACCTTC
TRBD2	.	TRBV7-2	TRBJ2-1	CASSLGLAGVEQFF	TGTGCCAGCAGCTTAGGACTAGCGGGCGTTGAGCAGTTCTTC
.	.	TRBV7-3	TRBJ1-6	CASSLGPYNSPLHF	TGTGCCAGCAGCTTAGGCCCTTATAATTCACCCCTCCACTTT
.	.	TRBV5-1	TRBJ2-3	CASSPAGADTQYF	TGCGCCAGCAGCCCCGCTGGAGCAGATACGCAGTATTTT
.	.	TRBV5-1	TRBJ1-1	CASSLDVNTEAFF	TGCGCCAGCAGCTTGGATGTGAACACTGAAGCTTTCTTT
TRBD1	few	TRBV19	TRBJ2-7	CASSPRTGAAYEQYF	TGTGCCAGTAGTCCTCGGACAGGGGCGGCCTACGAGCAGTACTTC
.	.	TRBV19	TRBJ1-5	CASSVKGGYSNQPQHF	TGTGCCAGTAGCGTAAAGGGGGGATATAGCAATCAGCCCCAGCATTTT
.	once	TRBV7-9	TRBJ1-3	CASSHGGLSGNTIYF	TGTGCCAGCAGCCATGGGGGACTCTCTGGAAACACCATATATTTT
.	.	TRBV19	TRBJ1-4	CASKDGNNEKLFF	TGTGCCAGCAAGGACGGGAACAATGAAAAACTGTTTTTT
.	.	TRBV4-2	TRBJ2-5	CASSQERRLGTQYF	TGTGCCAGCAGCCAAGAACGGAGATTGGGGACCCAGTACTTC
TRBD2	few	TRBV11-3	TRBJ2-7	CASSLGRTSGSEQYF	TGTGCCAGCAGCTTAGGACGGACTAGCGGGTCCGAGCAGTACTTC
.	many	TRBV30	TRBJ1-5	CAWSSPNQPQHF	TGTGCCTGGTCAAGTCCGAATCAGCCCCAGCATTTT
.	.	TRBV11-3	TRBJ2-5	CASSLVLQETQYF	TGTGCCAGCAGCTTAGTATTACAGGAGACCCAGTACTTC
.	.	TRBV30	TRBJ1-5	CAFSGQGGQPQHF	TGTGCCTTTAGTGGGCAGGGTGGTCAGCCCCAGCATTTT
.	.	TRBV5-1	TRBJ1-1	CASRPRDADEAFF	TGCGCCAGCAGACCACGGGACGCCGATGAAGCTTTCTTT
.	once	TRBV19	TRBJ1-2	CASSIDLGTDSSFNYGYTF	TGTGCCAGTAGTATAGACCTGGGGACGGATTCCTCCTTTAACTATGGCTACACCTTC
.	few	TRBV5-1	TRBJ2-5	CASSLDWEGGETQYF	TGCGCCAGCAGCTTGGACTGGGAGGGGGGAGAGACCCAGTACTTC
.	.	TRBV5-4	TRBJ2-1	CASSFGGDEQFF	TGTGCCAGCAGCTTCGGGGGCGATGAGCAGTTCTTC
.	.	TRBV7-9	TRBJ2-6	CASSSHWGYGANVLTF	TGTGCCAGCAGCTCACACTGGGGTTACGGGGCCAACGTCCTGACTTTC
TRBD1	.	TRBV7-8	TRBJ1-5	CASSSGQGSKQPQHF	TGTGCCAGCAGTTCGGGACAGGGGTCAAAGCAGCCCCAGCATTTT
TRBD1	few	TRBV6-6	TRBJ1-2	CASSYSPDRVGYTF	TGTGCCAGCAGTTACTCGCCTGACAGGGTGGGCTACACCTTC
TRBD2	.	TRBV9	TRBJ2-7	CASSPRTSGFYEQYF	TGTGCCAGCAGCCCCCGGACTAGCGGATTCTACGAGCAGTACTTC
TRBD1	medium-sized	TRBV2	TRBJ1-1	CASSGSTGGSTEAFF	TGTGCCAGCAGTGGATCTACAGGGGGCAGCACTGAAGCTTTCTTT